This paragraph reports one T cell receptor (beta chain). Its specificity is unknown. This specimen comes from a study of T cell responses to AZD1222 COVID-19 vaccine. Study background: Second-dose intervals near 4 or 12 weeks were combined. Study observations and caveats: Among AZD1222 vaccinees, only six or seven were seropositive at baseline. It should be noted that donors were predominantly white British and more often female, and clonal diversity was possibly underestimated. Sampling that yielded the repertoires occurred only after the peak T cell response.

This table comes from immunoSEQ multiplex PCR, and its TCRdb copy is limited to in-frame clones, with some not included. The data show around 170,000 clones, roughly 93% seen once. The receptor was isolated from an adult in good health. The sequencing here drew on peripheral blood, taken on day 0 of AZD1222 vaccination.

CDR3 sequence reads: CASSLVGQMIGETQYF. CDR3 DNA: TGTGCCAGCAGCTTGGTAGGCCAGATGATCGGGGAGACCCAGTACTTC. The V call is TRBV5-5, the J call TRBJ2-5, with unresolved D. V was pared by 0 bases and J by 5 bases, with 17 bases between. The CDR3 consists of 16 residues. CDR1 and CDR2 from the germline V gene are SGHKS and YYEKEE (reference sequence).